The clone carrying this TCR beta chain was counted only a few times. The target antigen is unknown. The CDR3 totals 12 residues. V was shortened by 5 bases and J by 9 bases, with 14 bases between the two germline ends. Germline V lookup: CDR1 MNHEY, CDR2 SVGAGI. This specimen comes from a study of human T cells and chemical hapten exposure. Each cDNA molecule in the library carried unique molecular identifiers. TCRdb re-analysed the RACE reads in MiXCR, keeping a single row per CDR3 protein. Among 120,000 or so distinct CDR3 sequences, around 10% were seen once, and the ten largest hold 2.4%. The study's findings and limits: Among expanded TCRs, significantly more large CDR3 similarity clusters formed than among controls.

The time point was: patch test 3, about 24 weeks after DPC sensitization. Treatment denoted: therapeutic diphenylcyclopropenone sensitization with weekly scalp DPC. Alopecia patients, 18 to 70 years old and DPC-suitable, served as donors. The chain couples TRBV6-5 to TRBJ2-7; D is possibly TRBD1 (6 bases). This clonotype originated in a woman aged 45-65 years with alopecia areata. Some clones in this sample may be carry-over from other donors' samples. Sequences were derived from whole blood, sampled in connection with sensitization to the hapten diphenylcyclopropenone (DPC). The CDR3 loop is CASSQGQSAQYF. In DNA, the CDR3 is TGTGCCAGCAGTCAAGGACAGTCCGCGCAGTACTTC.